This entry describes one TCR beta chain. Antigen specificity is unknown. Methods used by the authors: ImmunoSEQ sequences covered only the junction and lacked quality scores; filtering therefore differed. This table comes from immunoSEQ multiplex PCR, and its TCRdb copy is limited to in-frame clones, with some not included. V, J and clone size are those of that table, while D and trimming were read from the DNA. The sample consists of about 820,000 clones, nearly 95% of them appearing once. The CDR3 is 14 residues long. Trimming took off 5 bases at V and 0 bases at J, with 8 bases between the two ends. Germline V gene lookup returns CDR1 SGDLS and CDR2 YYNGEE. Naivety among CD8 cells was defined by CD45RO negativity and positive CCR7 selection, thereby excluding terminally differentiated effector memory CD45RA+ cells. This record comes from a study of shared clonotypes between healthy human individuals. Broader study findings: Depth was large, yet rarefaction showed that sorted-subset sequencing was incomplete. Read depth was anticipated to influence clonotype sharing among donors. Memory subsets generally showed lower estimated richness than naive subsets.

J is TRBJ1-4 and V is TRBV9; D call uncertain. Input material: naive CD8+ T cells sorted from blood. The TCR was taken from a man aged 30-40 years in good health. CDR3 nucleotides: TGTGCCAGCAGTATTGGGCCAACTAATGAAAAACTGTTTTTT. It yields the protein CASSIGPTNEKLFF.